The source of this T cell receptor (beta chain) is a study of blood T cell repertoires in COVID-19. Study in general: Whether acute or convalescent, the COVID-19 samples came from the United States, Italy and Spain. The cDNA or gDNA used as material had been derived from T cells, B-cell-depleted T cells, or PBMCs.

The authors' processing: It was from reference gene primer amplification that nucleated cell counts were estimated. The data were produced by immunoSEQ multiplex PCR, yet TCRdb's version contains in-frame clones alone and is incomplete. D and trimming were read from the DNA, whereas the V and J calls and clone size are those reported in that table. Of 75,000 to 100,000 clones in the sample, around nine tenths are singletons; the top ten hold 15%. This clone was recorded once. The V and J ends lost 0 bases and 5 bases respectively, with 10 bases between them. Per the germline V gene, CDR1 is GTSNPN and CDR2 is SVGIG (reference sequence). The CDR3 covers 13 residues.

This clonotype originated in a human donor in a cohort sampled during active COVID-19. The rearrangement links TRBV30 to TRBJ2-5; weak D call: TRBD1 (6 bases). The material sequenced was peripheral blood. This CDR3 reads CAWSVTGLETQYF. The CDR3 DNA reads as TGTGCCTGGAGTGTAACAGGGCTGGAGACCCAGTACTTC.